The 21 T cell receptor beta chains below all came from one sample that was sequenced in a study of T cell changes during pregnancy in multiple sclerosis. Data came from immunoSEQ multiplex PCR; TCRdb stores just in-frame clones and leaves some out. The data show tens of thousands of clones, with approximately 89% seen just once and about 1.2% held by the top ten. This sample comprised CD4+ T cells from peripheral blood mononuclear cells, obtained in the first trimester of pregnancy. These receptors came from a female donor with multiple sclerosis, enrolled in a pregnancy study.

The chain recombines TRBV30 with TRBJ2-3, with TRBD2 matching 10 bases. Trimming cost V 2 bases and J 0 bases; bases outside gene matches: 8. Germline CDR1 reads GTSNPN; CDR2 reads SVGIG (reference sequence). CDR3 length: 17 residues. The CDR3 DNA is TGTGCCTGGAGTCCAGCGGGAGGGCCTTCTAGCACAGATACGCAGTATTTT. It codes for CAWSPAGGPSSTDTQYF.

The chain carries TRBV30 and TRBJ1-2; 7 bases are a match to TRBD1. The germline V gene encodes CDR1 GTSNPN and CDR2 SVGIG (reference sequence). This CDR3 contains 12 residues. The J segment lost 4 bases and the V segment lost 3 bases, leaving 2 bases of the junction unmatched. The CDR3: CAWSRGTYGYTF. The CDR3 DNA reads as TGTGCCTGGAGCAGGGGGACCTATGGCTACACCTTC.

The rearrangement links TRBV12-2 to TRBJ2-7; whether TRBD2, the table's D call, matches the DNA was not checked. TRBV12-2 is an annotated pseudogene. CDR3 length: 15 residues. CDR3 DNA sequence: TGTGCAAGTCGCTTAGCAATAGAGCGGTCCTACGAGCAGTACTTC. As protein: CASRLAIERSYEQYF.

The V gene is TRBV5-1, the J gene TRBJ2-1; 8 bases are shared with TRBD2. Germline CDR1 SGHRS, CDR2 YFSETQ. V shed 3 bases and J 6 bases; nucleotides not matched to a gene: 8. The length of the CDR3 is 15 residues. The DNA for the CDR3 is TGCGCCAGCAGCTGGGGAAGCGGGGGACCCAATGAGCAGTTCTTC. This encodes CASSWGSGGPNEQFF.

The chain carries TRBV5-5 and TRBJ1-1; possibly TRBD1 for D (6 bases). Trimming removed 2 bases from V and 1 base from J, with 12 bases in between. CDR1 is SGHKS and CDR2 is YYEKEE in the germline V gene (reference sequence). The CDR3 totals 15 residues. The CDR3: CASSLPGRGNTEAFF. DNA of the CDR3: TGTGCCAGCAGCTTACCGGGCAGGGGGAACACTGAAGCTTTCTTT.

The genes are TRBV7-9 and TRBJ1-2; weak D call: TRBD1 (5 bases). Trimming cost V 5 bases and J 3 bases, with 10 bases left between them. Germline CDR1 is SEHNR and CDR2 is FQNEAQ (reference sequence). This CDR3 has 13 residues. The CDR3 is CASSKRDHYGYTF. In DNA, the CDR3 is TGTGCCAGCAGCAAGCGGGACCACTATGGCTACACCTTC.

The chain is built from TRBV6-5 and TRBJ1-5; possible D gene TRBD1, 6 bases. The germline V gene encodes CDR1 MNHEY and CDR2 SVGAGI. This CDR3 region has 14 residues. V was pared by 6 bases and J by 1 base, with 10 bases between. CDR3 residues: CASSQDRSNQPQHF. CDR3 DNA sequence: TGTGCCAGCAGCCAAGACAGGAGCAATCAGCCCCAGCATTTT.

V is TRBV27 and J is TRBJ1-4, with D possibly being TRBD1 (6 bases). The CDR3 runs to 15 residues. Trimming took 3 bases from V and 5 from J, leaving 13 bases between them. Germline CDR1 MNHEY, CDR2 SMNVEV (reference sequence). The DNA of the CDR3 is TGTGCCAGCAGTTTTTCGACAGGCGCCAATGAAAAACTGTTTTTT. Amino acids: CASSFSTGANEKLFF.

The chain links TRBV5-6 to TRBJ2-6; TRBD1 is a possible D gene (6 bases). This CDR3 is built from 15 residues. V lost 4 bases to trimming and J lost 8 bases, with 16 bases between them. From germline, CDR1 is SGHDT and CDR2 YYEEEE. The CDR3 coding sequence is TGTGCCAGCAGCATCGGACAGAGTGCTACCAACGTCCTGACTTTC. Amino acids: CASSIGQSATNVLTF.

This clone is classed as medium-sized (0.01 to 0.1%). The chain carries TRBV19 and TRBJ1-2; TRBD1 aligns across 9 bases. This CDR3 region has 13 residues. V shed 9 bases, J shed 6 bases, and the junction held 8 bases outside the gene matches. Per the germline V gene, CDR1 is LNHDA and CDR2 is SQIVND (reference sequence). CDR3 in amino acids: CASRGTGLNGYTF. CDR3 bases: TGTGCCAGCCGTGGGACAGGGCTAAATGGCTACACCTTC.

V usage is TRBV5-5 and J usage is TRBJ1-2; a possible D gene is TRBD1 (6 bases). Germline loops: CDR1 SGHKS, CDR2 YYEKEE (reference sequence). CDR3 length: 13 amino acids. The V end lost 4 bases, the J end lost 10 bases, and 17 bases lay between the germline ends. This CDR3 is CASSLFRGSAYTF. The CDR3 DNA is TGTGCCAGCAGCCTATTTAGGGGGTCAGCCTACACCTTC.

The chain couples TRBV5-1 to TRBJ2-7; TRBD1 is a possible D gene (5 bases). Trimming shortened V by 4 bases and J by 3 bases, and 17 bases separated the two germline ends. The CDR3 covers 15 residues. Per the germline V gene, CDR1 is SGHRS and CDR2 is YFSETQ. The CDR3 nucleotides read TGCGCCAGCAGCCGACAGACAGCCGCCAGCTACGAGCAGTACTTC. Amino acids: CASSRQTAASYEQYF.

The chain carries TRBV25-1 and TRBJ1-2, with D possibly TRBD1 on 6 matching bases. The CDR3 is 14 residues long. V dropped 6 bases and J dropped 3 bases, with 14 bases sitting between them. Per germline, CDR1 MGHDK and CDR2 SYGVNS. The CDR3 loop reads CASRETGRDYGYTF. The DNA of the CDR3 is TGTGCCAGCAGAGAAACAGGGAGGGACTATGGCTACACCTTC.

The chain's CDR3 is CASSPSTGISTEAFF. Here the CDR3 DNA reads TGTGCCAGCAGCCCCTCCACGGGGATAAGCACTGAAGCTTTCTTT. The chain employs TRBV7-2 and TRBJ1-1; D unclear. With 5 bases removed from V and 4 bases from J, the gap between germline ends came to 17 bases. Germline assignment: CDR1 SGHTA and CDR2 FQGNSA. The CDR3 has 15 residues.

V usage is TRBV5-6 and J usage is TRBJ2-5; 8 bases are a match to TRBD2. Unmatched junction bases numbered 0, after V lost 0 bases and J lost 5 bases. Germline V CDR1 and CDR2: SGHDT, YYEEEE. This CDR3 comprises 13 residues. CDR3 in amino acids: CASSLGLAETQYF. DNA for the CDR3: TGTGCCAGCAGCTTGGGACTAGCGGAGACCCAGTACTTC. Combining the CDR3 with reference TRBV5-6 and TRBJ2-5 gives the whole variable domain DAGVTQSPTHLIKTRGQQVTLRCSPKSGHDTVSWYQQALGQGPQFIFQYYEEEERQRGNFPDRFSGHQFPNYSSELNVNALLLGDSALYLCASSLGLAETQYFGPGTRLLVL.

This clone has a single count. This CDR3 reads CASTVGGKGDGYTF. As DNA, the CDR3 is TGTGCCAGCACGGTTGGGGGGAAAGGGGATGGCTACACCTTC. The V call is TRBV5-4, the J call TRBJ1-2; tentatively, D is TRBD1 (5 bases). Germline CDR1 reads SGHNT; CDR2 reads YYREEE (reference sequence). The CDR3 is made up of 14 amino acids. Trimming took off 6 bases at V and 6 bases at J, with 18 bases between the two ends.

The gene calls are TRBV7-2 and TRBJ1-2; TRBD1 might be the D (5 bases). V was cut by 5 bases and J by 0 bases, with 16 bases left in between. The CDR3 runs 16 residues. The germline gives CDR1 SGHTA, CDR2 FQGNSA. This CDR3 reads CASSPDGDRTNYGYTF. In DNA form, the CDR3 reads TGTGCCAGCAGCCCCGACGGCGACAGAACTAACTATGGCTACACCTTC.

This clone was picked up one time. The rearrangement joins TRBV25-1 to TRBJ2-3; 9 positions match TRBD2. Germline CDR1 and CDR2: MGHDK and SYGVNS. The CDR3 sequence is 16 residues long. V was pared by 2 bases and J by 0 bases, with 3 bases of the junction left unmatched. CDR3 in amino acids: CASSEGTSGSTDTQYF. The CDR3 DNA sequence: TGTGCCAGCAGTGAAGGTACTAGCGGGAGCACAGATACGCAGTATTTT.

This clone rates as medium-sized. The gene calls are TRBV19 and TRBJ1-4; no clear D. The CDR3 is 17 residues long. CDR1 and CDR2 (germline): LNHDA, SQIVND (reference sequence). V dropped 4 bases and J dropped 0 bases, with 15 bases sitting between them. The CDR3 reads CASSTRGDGSTNEKLFF. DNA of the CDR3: TGTGCCAGTAGTACACGTGGAGACGGTTCAACTAATGAAAAACTGTTTTTT.

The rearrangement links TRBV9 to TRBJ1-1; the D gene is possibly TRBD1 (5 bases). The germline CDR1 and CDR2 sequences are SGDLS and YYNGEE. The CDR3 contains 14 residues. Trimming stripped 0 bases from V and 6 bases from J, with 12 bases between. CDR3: CASSVVPGGAEAFF. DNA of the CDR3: TGTGCCAGCAGCGTAGTCCCGGGAGGGGCTGAAGCTTTCTTT.

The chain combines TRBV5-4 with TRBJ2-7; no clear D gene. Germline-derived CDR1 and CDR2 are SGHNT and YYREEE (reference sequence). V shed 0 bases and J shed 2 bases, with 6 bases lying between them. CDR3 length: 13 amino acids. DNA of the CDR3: TGTGCCAGCAGCTTGGAGCTAGCCTACGAGCAGTACTTC. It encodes CASSLELAYEQYF.